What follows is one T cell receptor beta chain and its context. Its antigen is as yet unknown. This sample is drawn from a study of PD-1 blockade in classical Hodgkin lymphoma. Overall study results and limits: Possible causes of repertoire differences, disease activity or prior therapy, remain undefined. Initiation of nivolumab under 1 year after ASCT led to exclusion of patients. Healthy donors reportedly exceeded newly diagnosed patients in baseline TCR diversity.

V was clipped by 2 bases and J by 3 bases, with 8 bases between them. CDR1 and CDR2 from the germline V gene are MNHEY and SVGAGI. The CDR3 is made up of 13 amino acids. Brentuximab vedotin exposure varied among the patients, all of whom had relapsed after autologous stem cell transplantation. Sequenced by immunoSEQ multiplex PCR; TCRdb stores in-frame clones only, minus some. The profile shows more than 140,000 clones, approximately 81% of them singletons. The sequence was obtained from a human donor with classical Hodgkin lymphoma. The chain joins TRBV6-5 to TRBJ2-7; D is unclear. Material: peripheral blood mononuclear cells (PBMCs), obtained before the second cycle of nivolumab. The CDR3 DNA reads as TGTGCCAGCAGTTACGAGTCCCTCTACGAGCAGTACTTC. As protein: CASSYESLYEQYF.